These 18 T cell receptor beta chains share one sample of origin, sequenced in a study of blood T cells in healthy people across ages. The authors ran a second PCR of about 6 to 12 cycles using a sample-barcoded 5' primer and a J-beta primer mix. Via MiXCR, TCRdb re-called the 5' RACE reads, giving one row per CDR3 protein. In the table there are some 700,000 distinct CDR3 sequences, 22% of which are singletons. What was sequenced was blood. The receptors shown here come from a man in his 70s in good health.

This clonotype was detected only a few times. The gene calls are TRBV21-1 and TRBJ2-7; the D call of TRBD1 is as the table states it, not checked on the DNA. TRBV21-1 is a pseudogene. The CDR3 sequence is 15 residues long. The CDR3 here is CASSKAGQIAYEQYV. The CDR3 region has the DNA TGTGCCAGCAGCAAAGCGGGACAGATAGCCTACGAGCAGTACGTC.

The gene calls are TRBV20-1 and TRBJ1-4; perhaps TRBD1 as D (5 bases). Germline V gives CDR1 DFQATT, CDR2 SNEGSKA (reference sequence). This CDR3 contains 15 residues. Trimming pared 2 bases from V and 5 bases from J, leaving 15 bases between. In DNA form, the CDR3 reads TGCAGTGCTAGAATCTCCGGGGCCCGGAATGAAAAACTGTTTTTT. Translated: CSARISGARNEKLFF.

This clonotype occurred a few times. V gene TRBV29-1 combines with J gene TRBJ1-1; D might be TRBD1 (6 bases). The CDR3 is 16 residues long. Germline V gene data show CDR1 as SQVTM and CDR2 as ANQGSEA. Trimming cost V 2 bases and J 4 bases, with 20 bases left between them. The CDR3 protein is CSVEPRGPSSGTEAFF. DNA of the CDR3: TGCAGCGTTGAACCCCGGGGGCCCTCGAGTGGCACTGAAGCTTTCTTT.

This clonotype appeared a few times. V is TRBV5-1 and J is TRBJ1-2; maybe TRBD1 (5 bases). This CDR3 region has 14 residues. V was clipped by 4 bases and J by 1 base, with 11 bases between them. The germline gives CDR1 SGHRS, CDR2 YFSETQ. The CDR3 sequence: CASSRDQGNYGYTF. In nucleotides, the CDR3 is TGCGCCAGCAGCAGAGACCAGGGTAACTATGGCTACACCTTC.

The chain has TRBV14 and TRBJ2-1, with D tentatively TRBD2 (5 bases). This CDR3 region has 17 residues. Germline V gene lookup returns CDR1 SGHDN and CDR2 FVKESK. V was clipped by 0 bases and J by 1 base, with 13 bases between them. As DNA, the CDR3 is TGTGCCAGCAGCCAAGAATCGGGGTGGAATTCCTACAATGAGCAGTTCTTC. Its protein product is CASSQESGWNSYNEQFF.

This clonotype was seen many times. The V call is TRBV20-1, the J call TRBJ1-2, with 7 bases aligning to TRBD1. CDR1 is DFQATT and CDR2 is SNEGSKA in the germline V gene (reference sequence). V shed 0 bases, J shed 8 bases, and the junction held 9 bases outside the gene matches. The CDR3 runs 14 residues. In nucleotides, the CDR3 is TGCAGTGCTAGAGATCGCTCGACAGGGAAAGGCTACACCTTC. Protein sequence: CSARDRSTGKGYTF.

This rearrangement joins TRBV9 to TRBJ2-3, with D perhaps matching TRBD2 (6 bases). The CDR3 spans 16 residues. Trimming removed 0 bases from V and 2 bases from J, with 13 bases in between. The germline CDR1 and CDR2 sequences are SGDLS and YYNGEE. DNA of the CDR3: TGTGCCAGCAGCGTAGTTGGTAGCGGCTTCACAGATACGCAGTATTTT. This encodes CASSVVGSGFTDTQYF. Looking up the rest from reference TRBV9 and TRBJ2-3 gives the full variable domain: DSGVTQTPKHLITATGQRVTLRCSPRSGDLSVYWYQQSLDQGLQFLIQYYNGEERAKGNILERFSAQQFPDLHSELNLSSLELGDSALYFCASSVVGSGFTDTQYFGPGTRLTVL.

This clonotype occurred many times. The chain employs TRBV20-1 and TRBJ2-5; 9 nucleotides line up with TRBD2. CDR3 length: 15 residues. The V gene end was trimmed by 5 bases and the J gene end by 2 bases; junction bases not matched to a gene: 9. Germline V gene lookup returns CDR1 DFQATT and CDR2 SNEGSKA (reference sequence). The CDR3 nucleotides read TGCAGTGCTCCCCGGGCGACTAGCGGACAAGAGACCCAGTACTTC. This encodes CSAPRATSGQETQYF.

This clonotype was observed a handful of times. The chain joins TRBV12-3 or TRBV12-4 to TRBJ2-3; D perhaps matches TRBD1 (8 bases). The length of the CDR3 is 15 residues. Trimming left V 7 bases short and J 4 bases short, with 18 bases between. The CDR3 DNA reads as TGTGCCAGCATCTTGAGAACAGGGGGGGCAGATACGCAGTATTTT. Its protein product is CASILRTGGADTQYF.

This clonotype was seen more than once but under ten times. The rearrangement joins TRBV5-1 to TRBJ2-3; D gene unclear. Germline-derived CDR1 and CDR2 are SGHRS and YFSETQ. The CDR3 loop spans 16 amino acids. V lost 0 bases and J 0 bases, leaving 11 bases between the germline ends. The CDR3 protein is CASSLGLFTSTDTQYF. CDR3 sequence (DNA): TGCGCCAGCAGCTTGGGGCTTTTTACTAGCACAGATACGCAGTATTTT.

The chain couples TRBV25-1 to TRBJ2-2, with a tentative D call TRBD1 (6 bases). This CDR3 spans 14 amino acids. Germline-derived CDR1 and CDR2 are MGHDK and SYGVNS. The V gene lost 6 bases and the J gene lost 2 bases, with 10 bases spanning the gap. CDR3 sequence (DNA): TGTGCCAGCAGGGGACATACCAACACCGGGGAGCTGTTTTTT. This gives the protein CASRGHTNTGELFF. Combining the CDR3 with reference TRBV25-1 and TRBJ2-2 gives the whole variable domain EADIYQTPRYLVIGTGKKITLECSQTMGHDKMYWYQQDPGMELHLIHYSYGVNSTEKGDLSSESTVSRIRTEHFPLTLESARPSHTSQYLCASRGHTNTGELFFGEGSRLTVL.

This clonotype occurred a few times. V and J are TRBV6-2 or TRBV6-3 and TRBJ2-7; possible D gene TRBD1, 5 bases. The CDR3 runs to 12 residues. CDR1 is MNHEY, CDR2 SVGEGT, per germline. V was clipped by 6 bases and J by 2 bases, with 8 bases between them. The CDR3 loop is CASSPQAYEQYF. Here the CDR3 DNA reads TGTGCCAGCAGCCCACAGGCCTACGAGCAGTACTTC.

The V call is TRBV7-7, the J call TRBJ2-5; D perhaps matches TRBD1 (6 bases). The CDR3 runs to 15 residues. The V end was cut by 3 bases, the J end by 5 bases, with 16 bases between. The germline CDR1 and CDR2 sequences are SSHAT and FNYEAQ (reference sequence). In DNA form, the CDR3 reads TGTGCCAGCAGCTTTGGCCAGGGGCAAGGGGAGACCCAGTACTTC. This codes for CASSFGQGQGETQYF. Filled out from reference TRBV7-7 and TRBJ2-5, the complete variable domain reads GAGVSQSPRYKVTKRGQDVTLRCDPISSHATLYWYQQALGQGPEFLTYFNYEAQPDKSGLPSDRFSAERPEGSISTLTIQRTEQRDSAMYRCASSFGQGQGETQYFGPGTRLLVL.

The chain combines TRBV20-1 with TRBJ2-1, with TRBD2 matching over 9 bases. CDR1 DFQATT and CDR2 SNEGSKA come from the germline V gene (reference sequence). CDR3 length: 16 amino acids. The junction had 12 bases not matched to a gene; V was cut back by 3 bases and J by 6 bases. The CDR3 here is CSASSFRRGGFNEQFF. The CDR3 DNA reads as TGCAGTGCTAGTAGTTTTCGGCGGGGGGGTTTCAATGAGCAGTTCTTC.

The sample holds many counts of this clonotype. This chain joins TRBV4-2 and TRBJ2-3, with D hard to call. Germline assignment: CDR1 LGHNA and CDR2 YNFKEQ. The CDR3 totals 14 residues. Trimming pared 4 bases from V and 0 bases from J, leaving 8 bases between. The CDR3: CASSPPLSTDTQYF. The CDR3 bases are TGTGCCAGCAGCCCCCCTCTTAGCACAGATACGCAGTATTTT.

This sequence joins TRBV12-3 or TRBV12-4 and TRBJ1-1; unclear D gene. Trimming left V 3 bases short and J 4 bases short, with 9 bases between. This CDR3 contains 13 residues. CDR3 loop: CASSFWKGTEAFF. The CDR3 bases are TGTGCCAGCAGTTTTTGGAAGGGCACTGAAGCTTTCTTT.

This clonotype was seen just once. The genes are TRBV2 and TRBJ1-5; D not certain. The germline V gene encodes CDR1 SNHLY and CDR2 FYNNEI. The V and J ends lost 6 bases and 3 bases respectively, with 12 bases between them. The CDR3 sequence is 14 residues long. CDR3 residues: CASSTDGFNQPQHF. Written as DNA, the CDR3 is TGTGCCAGCAGCACGGACGGCTTCAATCAGCCCCAGCATTTT.

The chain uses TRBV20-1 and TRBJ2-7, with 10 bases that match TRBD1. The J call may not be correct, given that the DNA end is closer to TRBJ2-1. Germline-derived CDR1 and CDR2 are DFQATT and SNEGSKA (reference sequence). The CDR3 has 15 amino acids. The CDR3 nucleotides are TGCAGTGCTAGAGGAACGGGACAGGGGTACAATGAGCAGTTCTTC. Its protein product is CSARGTGQGYNEQFF.